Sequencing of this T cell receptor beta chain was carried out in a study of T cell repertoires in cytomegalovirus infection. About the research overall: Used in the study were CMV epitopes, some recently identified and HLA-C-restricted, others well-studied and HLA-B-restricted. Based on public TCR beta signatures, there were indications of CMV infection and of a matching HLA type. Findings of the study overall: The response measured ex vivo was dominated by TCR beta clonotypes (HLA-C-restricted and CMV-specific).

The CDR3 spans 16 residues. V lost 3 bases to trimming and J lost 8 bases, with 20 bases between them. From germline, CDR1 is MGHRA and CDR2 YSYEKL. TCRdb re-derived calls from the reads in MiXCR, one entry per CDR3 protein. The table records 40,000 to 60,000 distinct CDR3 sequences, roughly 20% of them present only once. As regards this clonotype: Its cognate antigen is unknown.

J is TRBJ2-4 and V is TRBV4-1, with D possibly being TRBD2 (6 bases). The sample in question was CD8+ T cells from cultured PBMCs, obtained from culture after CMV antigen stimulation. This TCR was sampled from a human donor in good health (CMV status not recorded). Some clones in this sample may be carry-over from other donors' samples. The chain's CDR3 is CASSQTGTPGVDIQYF. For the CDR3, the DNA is TGCGCCAGCAGCCAGACCGGGACTCCGGGGGTGGACATTCAGTACTTC.